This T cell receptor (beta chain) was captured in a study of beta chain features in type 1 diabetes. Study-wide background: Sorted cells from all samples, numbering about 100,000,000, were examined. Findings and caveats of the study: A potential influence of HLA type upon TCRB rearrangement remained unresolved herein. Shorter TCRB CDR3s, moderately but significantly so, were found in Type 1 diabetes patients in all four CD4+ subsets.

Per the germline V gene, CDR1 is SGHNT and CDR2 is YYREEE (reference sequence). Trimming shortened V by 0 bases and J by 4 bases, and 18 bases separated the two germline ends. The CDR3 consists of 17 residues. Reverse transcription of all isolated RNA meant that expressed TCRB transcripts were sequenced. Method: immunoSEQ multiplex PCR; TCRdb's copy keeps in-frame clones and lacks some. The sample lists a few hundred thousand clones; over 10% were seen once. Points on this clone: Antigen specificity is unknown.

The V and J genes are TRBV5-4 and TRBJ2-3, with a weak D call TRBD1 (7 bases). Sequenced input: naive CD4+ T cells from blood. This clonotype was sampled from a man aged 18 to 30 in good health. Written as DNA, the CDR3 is TGTGCCAGCAGCTTGGCCGGGGCAGGGGGAGGATCAGATACGCAGTATTTT. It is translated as CASSLAGAGGGSDTQYF.